This T cell receptor beta chain was identified in a study of T-cell reconstitution after alpha-beta-depleted transplantation in children. Study-wide results and limits: Newly produced T cells mostly accounted for T-cell counts and diversity one year post-transplant.

TCRbeta library preparation incorporated unique molecular identifiers. Each CDR3 protein gets one entry after TCRdb re-called the PCR reads with MiXCR. The sample has about 1,000,000 distinct CDR3 sequences; 25% to 30% are singletons. This clonotype came up a few times. Its antigen remains unknown. Germline loops: CDR1 SNHLY, CDR2 FYNNEI. The CDR3 spans 15 residues. Trimming removed 6 bases at V and 7 bases at J, with 19 bases between. The TCR originated in a boy under three years old who had a stem cell transplant for SCID, so the T cells may come from the graft donor. This chain links TRBV2 with TRBJ2-1, with D possibly being TRBD1 or TRBD2 (5 bases each). This material consisted of PBMCs, mostly from graft donor cells, taken 360 days after TCRalphabeta/CD19-depleted stem cell transplant. The CDR3, as DNA: TGTGCCAGCAGGTTTTGGGACGCCGAGGGTAATGAGCAGTTCTTC. Translated: CASRFWDAEGNEQFF.